The 27 T cell receptor beta chains presented below share a single source sample, sequenced in a study of Ad26.COV2.S vaccination and SARS-CoV-2 variants. Method: immunoSEQ multiplex PCR; TCRdb's copy keeps in-frame clones and lacks some. The sample records more than 400,000 clones, about nine tenths being singletons. Regarding treatment: over 15 received Ad26.COV2.S at low or high dose, single or two shots; several received placebo; per-sample allocation not given. Collection of samples fell on day 63 after the first vaccine or placebo injection. The starting material was peripheral blood, obtained in a trial of Ad26.COV2.S vaccine versus placebo. These receptors were taken from a person aged 18-65 years who received the Ad26.COV2.S COVID-19 vaccine or a placebo.

J is TRBJ2-3 and V is TRBV2; D perhaps matches TRBD2 (5 bases). The CDR3 is made up of 12 amino acids. Germline V gene sequence: CDR1 SNHLY, CDR2 FYNNEI. Trimming left V 4 bases short and J 4 bases short, with 6 bases between. The CDR3: CASSGEPDTQYF. DNA of the CDR3: TGTGCCAGCAGTGGGGAGCCAGATACGCAGTATTTT.

The chain couples TRBV5-8 to TRBJ2-7, with 10 bases identical to TRBD1. This CDR3 has 14 residues. CDR1 SGHTS and CDR2 YDEGEE come from the germline V gene. Unmatched junction bases numbered 3, after V lost 4 bases and J lost 2 bases. CDR3 amino acids: CASSIGQGAYEQYF. In DNA form, the CDR3 reads TGTGCCAGCAGCATTGGACAGGGGGCCTACGAGCAGTACTTC.

This clone appeared once. The V and J genes are TRBV11-2 and TRBJ2-1; weak D call: TRBD2 (7 bases). Germline assignment: CDR1 SGHAT and CDR2 FQNNGV. This CDR3 has 17 amino acids. V lost 5 bases and J 4 bases, leaving 21 bases between the germline ends. In DNA form, the CDR3 reads TGTGCCAGCAGCCAAGGGTTAGGGGGGGGCCTTTACAATGAGCAGTTCTTC. Encoded protein: CASSQGLGGGLYNEQFF.

The chain joins TRBV10-1 to TRBJ2-1; a possible D gene is TRBD1 (6 bases). The CDR3 spans 12 residues. Trimming took 6 bases from V and 9 from J, leaving 12 bases between them. Germline-derived CDR1 and CDR2 are WNHNN and SYGVQD (reference sequence). The CDR3 bases are TGCGCCAGCAGCACAGGGTTAGGTGAGCAGTTCTTC. Translating it yields CASSTGLGEQFF.

This chain joins TRBV30 and TRBJ2-3, with 8 bases matching TRBD2. V lost 0 bases and J lost 4; bases outside the gene matches: 3. This CDR3 has 14 amino acids. The V gene's germline CDR1 is GTSNPN and CDR2 SVGIG (reference sequence). Here the CDR3 reads CAWSVGLAPDTQYF. CDR3 coding DNA: TGTGCCTGGAGTGTAGGACTAGCCCCAGATACGCAGTATTTT.

V usage is TRBV4-1 and J usage is TRBJ1-5; no clear D. This CDR3 comprises 16 residues. V dropped 5 bases and J dropped 2 bases, with 16 bases sitting between them. CDR1 is MGHRA and CDR2 is YSYEKL in the germline V gene. The CDR3 loop reads CASSFTGPGGNQPQHF. DNA of the CDR3: TGCGCCAGCAGCTTTACCGGCCCCGGGGGCAATCAGCCCCAGCATTTT.

In this sample, this clone turned up once. The chain joins TRBV4-1 to TRBJ2-3; D not certain. CDR1 MGHRA and CDR2 YSYEKL come from the germline V gene. The CDR3 sequence is 18 residues long. The ends were cut back, 2 bases at V and 0 bases at J, with 18 bases in the middle. The CDR3, as DNA: TGCGCCAGCAGCCAATTGAGGTGGGGAATGTCTAGCACAGATACGCAGTATTTT. Its protein is CASSQLRWGMSSTDTQYF.

The chain links TRBV7-2 to TRBJ1-1, with TRBD1 identical over 8 bases. The CDR3 consists of 15 residues. Unmatched junction bases numbered 9, after V lost 5 bases and J lost 4 bases. Germline values: CDR1 SGHTA, CDR2 FQGNSA. The CDR3 loop is CASSPRTGSVTEAFF. CDR3 DNA: TGTGCCAGCAGCCCCCGGACAGGGTCGGTCACTGAAGCTTTCTTT.

The chain links TRBV5-1 to TRBJ2-7; 11 bases line up with TRBD2. This CDR3 spans 13 amino acids. Germline V gene sequence: CDR1 SGHRS, CDR2 YFSETQ. Losses at the gene ends were 5 bases for V and 2 bases for J; bases not matched to a gene: 0. The CDR3 spells CASRTSGAYEQYF. CDR3 sequence (DNA): TGCGCCAGCAGGACTAGCGGGGCCTACGAGCAGTACTTC.

The chain joins TRBV7-9 to TRBJ2-5; no firm D call. Deletions cut 5 bases from V and 2 bases from J, with 15 bases between. The CDR3 has 15 residues. Per germline, CDR1 SEHNR and CDR2 FQNEAQ (reference sequence). This chain's CDR3 is CASSVRGTSQETQYF. CDR3 DNA: TGTGCCAGCAGCGTCAGAGGAACCAGTCAAGAGACCCAGTACTTC.

The V call is TRBV6-6, the J call TRBJ2-7; D may be TRBD2 (6 bases). The CDR3 consists of 13 residues. Trimming removed 7 bases from V and 4 bases from J, with 14 bases in between. Germline V gene sequence: CDR1 MNHNY, CDR2 SVGAGI (reference sequence). CDR3 nucleotides: TGTGCCAGCAAGGGGTTGGGGGGATACGAGCAGTACTTC. Translation: CASKGLGGYEQYF.

This clone came up once. The J gene is TRBJ1-6, the V gene TRBV5-4; weak D call: TRBD1 (5 bases). V dropped 4 bases and J dropped 0 bases, with 14 bases sitting between them. Germline loops: CDR1 SGHNT, CDR2 YYREEE (reference sequence). The CDR3 contains 17 residues. DNA for the CDR3: TGTGCCAGCAGCCCTTCGCCAGGGAGCTCCTATAATTCACCCCTCCACTTT. Amino acids: CASSPSPGSSYNSPLHF.

J is TRBJ2-5 and V is TRBV11-2; maybe TRBD2 (6 bases). V dropped 1 base and J dropped 0 bases, with 21 bases sitting between them. Germline CDR1 SGHAT, CDR2 FQNNGV. This CDR3 is 19 amino acids long. The CDR3 sequence: CASSLVLTGDVGYQETQYF. In DNA form, the CDR3 reads TGTGCCAGCAGCTTAGTTCTTACGGGGGACGTGGGCTACCAAGAGACCCAGTACTTC.

The rearrangement links TRBV7-9 to TRBJ2-5, with 8 bases identical to TRBD2. The CDR3 length is 21 residues. CDR1 is SEHNR, CDR2 FQNEAQ, per germline (reference sequence). V lost 5 bases to trimming and J lost 5 bases; unmatched junction nucleotides: 28. The CDR3 region has the DNA TGTGCCAGCAGCAGCCCCGGGACGGGGGGGATCTCCGACAGAGGGTTCGAGACCCAGTACTTC. The encoded protein is CASSSPGTGGISDRGFETQYF.

In DNA form, the CDR3 reads TGCGCCAGCAGCCAAGAAACCGGGACAGCATACGAGCAGTACTTC. This encodes CASSQETGTAYEQYF. This chain connects TRBV4-3 to TRBJ2-7, with 7 nucleotides matching TRBD1. The ends lost 0 bases at V and 4 bases at J; junction bases unmatched: 6. The CDR3 runs to 15 residues. Looked up from germline, CDR1 is LGHNA and CDR2 is YSLEER.

The chain uses TRBV7-6 and TRBJ2-3; possibly TRBD2 for D (5 bases). This CDR3 region has 15 residues. Germline CDR1 is SGHVS and CDR2 is FNYEAQ. Deletions cut 8 bases from V and 2 bases from J, with 17 bases between. CDR3 coding DNA: TGTGCCAGCGGCCGGCCTAGCCCTCTCACAGATACGCAGTATTTT. Protein sequence: CASGRPSPLTDTQYF.

The chain recombines TRBV27 with TRBJ1-6; 9 bases fit TRBD1. Per germline, CDR1 MNHEY and CDR2 SMNVEV (reference sequence). The CDR3 runs to 14 residues. The junction had 5 bases not matched to a gene; V was cut back by 5 bases and J by 9 bases. The CDR3 DNA follows: TGTGCCAGCAGTCTAACAGGGGGCGTTTCACCCCTCCACTTT. Translated: CASSLTGGVSPLHF.

This clone has only a few counts. The J gene is TRBJ2-2, the V gene TRBV5-4; 7 bases line up with TRBD1. V gave up 5 bases and J gave up 5 bases; unmatched junction bases: 12. The germline CDR1 and CDR2 sequences are SGHNT and YYREEE (reference sequence). CDR3 length: 16 amino acids. Written as DNA, the CDR3 is TGTGCCAGCAGGGGACCGACAGGGTCAAAAACCGGGGAGCTGTTTTTT. This translates into CASRGPTGSKTGELFF.

This rearrangement joins TRBV6-2 or TRBV6-3 to TRBJ2-2; D call uncertain. Between the trimmed V and J ends, which lost 5 bases and 5 bases, there was a span of 9 bases. This CDR3 is 13 amino acids long. Germline values: CDR1 MNHEY, CDR2 SVGEGT. The CDR3 DNA is TGTGCCAGCAGTCCGACGGAAACCGGGGAGCTGTTTTTT. Amino acid sequence: CASSPTETGELFF.

This clone was observed a single time. V is TRBV7-2 and J is TRBJ1-1; D gene uncertain. The CDR3 is made up of 13 amino acids. The V and J ends lost 5 bases and 2 bases respectively, with 9 bases between them. The germline CDR1 and CDR2 sequences are SGHTA and FQGNSA. CDR3 protein: CASSHPLNTEAFF. As DNA, the CDR3 is TGTGCCAGCAGCCATCCACTAAACACTGAAGCTTTCTTT.

This chain uses TRBV9 with TRBJ1-1; D call uncertain. This CDR3 is 12 amino acids long. Looked up from germline, CDR1 is SGDLS and CDR2 is YYNGEE. Trimming removed 3 bases at V and 4 bases at J, with 7 bases between. This CDR3 is CASSAIGTEAFF. CDR3 DNA sequence: TGTGCCAGCAGCGCGATCGGCACTGAAGCTTTCTTT. Looking up the rest from reference TRBV9 and TRBJ1-1 gives the full variable domain: DSGVTQTPKHLITATGQRVTLRCSPRSGDLSVYWYQQSLDQGLQFLIQYYNGEERAKGNILERFSAQQFPDLHSELNLSSLELGDSALYFCASSAIGTEAFFGQGTRLTVV.

The chain employs TRBV7-6 and TRBJ2-3, with 9 bases matching TRBD2. CDR1 SGHVS and CDR2 FNYEAQ come from the germline V gene. The CDR3 is 18 amino acids. J was trimmed by 2 bases and V by 8 bases; bases with no gene match: 17. The CDR3 protein is CASVGPPQAGGNTDTQYF. DNA for the CDR3: TGTGCCAGCGTCGGTCCACCGCAAGCGGGGGGAAACACAGATACGCAGTATTTT.

This sequence joins TRBV7-2 and TRBJ1-3; D gene uncertain. Trimming shortened V by 1 base and J by 0 bases, and 7 bases separated the two germline ends. Looked up from germline, CDR1 is SGHTA and CDR2 is FQGNSA. CDR3 length: 15 residues. CDR3 sequence reads: CASSLGPNSGNTIYF. As DNA, the CDR3 is TGTGCCAGCAGCTTAGGACCAAACTCTGGAAACACCATATATTTT.

As DNA, the CDR3 is TGTGCCAGAAGCTCCATCCCCCCTTACGAGCAGTACTTC. It codes for CARSSIPPYEQYF. The chain uses TRBV5-3 and TRBJ2-7; no clear D gene. TRBV5-3 is treated as an ORF (open reading frame) with a function not yet certain. The length of the CDR3 is 13 residues. Deletions cut 3 bases from V and 4 bases from J, with 11 bases between.

V gene TRBV7-2 combines with J gene TRBJ2-3, with D possibly TRBD2 on 7 matching bases. The CDR3 spans 15 residues. V was clipped by 1 base and J by 5 bases, with 13 bases between them. The V gene's germline CDR1 is SGHTA and CDR2 FQGNSA. CDR3 DNA: TGTGCCAGCAGCTTAGTTGAGGGAGGGGGAGATACGCAGTATTTT. This codes for CASSLVEGGGDTQYF.

The genes are TRBV14 and TRBJ2-3; D remains ambiguous. CDR1 and CDR2 (germline): SGHDN, FVKESK. The V gene lost 4 bases and the J gene lost 0 bases, with 2 bases spanning the gap. This CDR3 comprises 12 residues. CDR3: CASSLSTDTQYF. The CDR3 region has the DNA TGTGCCAGCAGCCTAAGCACAGATACGCAGTATTTT.

The rearrangement links TRBV7-2 to TRBJ2-3; 10 nucleotides align to TRBD2. CDR1 and CDR2 (germline): SGHTA, FQGNSA. The V gene end was trimmed by 2 bases and the J gene end by 10 bases; junction bases not matched to a gene: 15. The CDR3 is 17 residues long. For the CDR3, the DNA is TGTGCCAGCAGCTTACTGTGGAGCGGGGGGGCCGGTCCCGCGCAGTATTTT. It encodes CASSLLWSGGAGPAQYF.